This TCR beta chain was found in a study of regulatory T cells in long-lasting Graves disease. Germline V gene sequence: CDR1 MDHEN, CDR2 SYDVKM. This CDR3 has 16 residues. The V end lost 2 bases, the J end lost 3 bases, and 14 bases lay between the germline ends. This clonotype has just a few counts. According to the study, TCR beta libraries were built with iRepertoire HTBI primers and CDR3-region Arm-PCR. A single record per CDR3 protein comes from TCRdb applying MiXCR to the multiplex PCR reads. The data hold 400,000 to 550,000 distinct CDR3 sequences, with under 15% observed a single time. The time point was: newly diagnosed GD, antithyroid drugs for less than 3 months. Generation of the TCR library employed RNA extracted from PBMCs. These sequences were also reported in another study, on T cells in Graves' hyperthyroidism and ophthalmopathy.

The receptor was derived from a woman aged 25 to 39 with Graves disease. The V and J genes are TRBV28 and TRBJ1-5; possibly TRBD1 for D (5 bases). The sequenced sample was peripheral blood mononuclear cells (PBMCs), obtained at new diagnosis, from a patient treated with antithyroid drugs. The CDR3 reads CASSLRDGIPNQPQHF. The CDR3, as DNA: TGTGCCAGCAGTTTAAGGGACGGGATACCCAATCAGCCCCAGCATTTT.